What follows are 30 T cell receptor beta chains derived from one specimen sequenced in a study of beta chain features in type 1 diabetes. Points from the study as a whole: Researchers report that Type 1 diabetes patients had moderately but significantly shorter TCRB CDR3s across all four CD4+ subsets.

The whole isolated RNA underwent reverse transcription, so sequencing captured expressed TCRB transcripts. Only in-frame clones appear in the TCRdb table, and some are missing; sequencing was by immunoSEQ multiplex PCR. This sample has around 160,000 clones, with around 63% found just once. These receptors' antigens are unknown. The sample taken for sequencing was naive CD4+ T cells from blood. The receptors stem from a young man with type 1 diabetes.

This chain links TRBV7-2 with TRBJ2-4; D perhaps matches TRBD2 (5 bases). Trimming took off 3 bases at V and 7 bases at J, with 16 bases between the two ends. Germline V CDR1 and CDR2: SGHTA, FQGNSA. The CDR3 has 15 amino acids. The CDR3 is CASSFAGGGTNIQYF. CDR3 bases: TGTGCCAGCAGCTTTGCCGGCGGAGGCACGAACATTCAGTACTTC.

This chain connects TRBV2 to TRBJ2-7; TRBD1 matches 7 bases. CDR3 length: 13 residues. The germline CDR1 and CDR2 sequences are SNHLY and FYNNEI. V gave up 6 bases and J gave up 1 base; unmatched junction bases: 3. The CDR3 DNA sequence: TGTGCCAGCAGAACAGGGGTTTCCTACGAGCAGTACTTC. Translating it yields CASRTGVSYEQYF.

The CDR3 DNA reads TGCGCCAGCAGCTCGGGACAGTCAAATGAAAAACTGTTTTTT. Translated: CASSSGQSNEKLFF. The gene calls are TRBV5-1 and TRBJ1-4; 7 positions agree with TRBD1. The length of the CDR3 is 14 residues. V gave up 3 bases and J gave up 5 bases; unmatched junction bases: 4. The germline CDR1 and CDR2 sequences are SGHRS and YFSETQ.

This chain connects TRBV7-2 to TRBJ2-3, with 8 bases fitting TRBD2. The V gene's germline CDR1 is SGHTA and CDR2 FQGNSA. J lost 0 bases, V lost 5 bases, and 4 bases had no gene match. The CDR3 loop spans 15 amino acids. The CDR3 DNA reads TGTGCCAGCAGCGAGCGGGGGCCGAGCACAGATACGCAGTATTTT. Its translation: CASSERGPSTDTQYF.

The rearrangement uses TRBV28 and TRBJ2-5; 9 nucleotides line up with TRBD1. Germline V lookup: CDR1 MDHEN, CDR2 SYDVKM. Trimming removed 4 bases from V and 3 bases from J; junction bases left unmatched: 6. The CDR3 loop spans 15 amino acids. CDR3 in amino acids: CASSSQGAIEETQYF. For the CDR3, the DNA is TGTGCCAGCAGTTCACAGGGGGCGATTGAAGAGACCCAGTACTTC.

In DNA form, the CDR3 reads TGTGCCAGCATGCGAACCCAGAAGGGCTACACCTTC. It encodes CASMRTQKGYTF. V usage is TRBV2 and J usage is TRBJ1-2; no reliable D call. This CDR3 contains 12 residues. Between the trimmed V and J ends, which lost 7 bases and 8 bases, there was a span of 14 bases. Germline lookup yields CDR1 SNHLY and CDR2 FYNNEI.

The chain has TRBV7-9 and TRBJ2-3; D gene ambiguous. This CDR3 comprises 13 residues. The germline V and J ends were trimmed by 3 bases and 1 base, with 5 bases remaining between them. CDR1 is SEHNR, CDR2 FQNEAQ, per germline (reference sequence). This chain's CDR3 is CASSFVGTDTQYF. CDR3 DNA sequence: TGTGCCAGCAGCTTCGTGGGCACAGATACGCAGTATTTT.

This CDR3 is CASSLRGHEQFF. The CDR3 DNA is TGTGCCAGCAGCTTGAGGGGCCATGAGCAGTTCTTC. This chain joins TRBV7-9 and TRBJ2-1; tentatively, D is TRBD1 or TRBD2 (5 bases each). CDR3 length: 12 amino acids. The germline V gene encodes CDR1 SEHNR and CDR2 FQNEAQ (reference sequence). The ends were cut back, 3 bases at V and 8 bases at J, with 8 bases in the middle.

V and J are TRBV4-1 and TRBJ2-1; D call uncertain. Trimming shortened V by 0 bases and J by 6 bases, and 6 bases separated the two germline ends. Per the germline V gene, CDR1 is MGHRA and CDR2 is YSYEKL. The CDR3 is made up of 13 amino acids. The CDR3 loop is CASSQDSSNEQFF. The CDR3 region has the DNA TGCGCCAGCAGCCAAGATAGCAGCAATGAGCAGTTCTTC.

The chain is built from TRBV27 and TRBJ2-6; D is perhaps TRBD1 (6 bases). CDR1 MNHEY and CDR2 SMNVEV come from the germline V gene (reference sequence). The CDR3 totals 15 residues. Trimming pared 5 bases from V and 2 bases from J, leaving 10 bases between. CDR3 protein: CASSRSGAGANVLTF. The CDR3 region has the DNA TGTGCCAGCAGTAGGTCAGGGGCTGGGGCCAACGTCCTGACTTTC.

The chain links TRBV9 to TRBJ2-7, with D hard to call. V shed 4 bases and J shed 2 bases, with 13 bases lying between them. Germline loops: CDR1 SGDLS, CDR2 YYNGEE. The CDR3 has 14 residues. CDR3 DNA: TGTGCCAGCAGCCTCGGGCCGTCTCCCTACGAGCAGTACTTC. Its protein is CASSLGPSPYEQYF.

The chain couples TRBV30 to TRBJ2-7; 8 bases line up with TRBD1. Germline V lookup: CDR1 GTSNPN, CDR2 SVGIG (reference sequence). The CDR3 covers 14 residues. With 0 bases clipped from V and 6 bases from J, the junction kept 7 bases outside the gene matches. Here the CDR3 reads CAWSVVQGVVEQYF. The CDR3 coding sequence is TGTGCCTGGAGTGTTGTACAGGGGGTGGTCGAGCAGTACTTC.

V and J are TRBV30 and TRBJ1-1; maybe TRBD1 (6 bases). Trimming pared 3 bases from V and 2 bases from J, leaving 10 bases between. The CDR3 has 13 amino acids. CDR1 and CDR2 from the germline V gene are GTSNPN and SVGIG (reference sequence). CDR3 residues: CAWSKGVNTEAFF. In DNA, the CDR3 is TGTGCCTGGAGCAAGGGGGTCAACACTGAAGCTTTCTTT. Full variable domain (outside the CDR3, taken from reference TRBV30 and TRBJ1-1): SQTIHQWPATLVQPVGSPLSLECTVEGTSNPNLYWYRQAAGRGLQLLFYSVGIGQISSEVPQNLSASRPQDRQFILSSKKLLLSDSGFYLCAWSKGVNTEAFFGQGTRLTVV.

A few counts support this clone. One end of the junction varies from germline; a read error may be responsible. The chain is built from TRBV4-3 and TRBJ1-3; D not certain. The CDR3 is made up of 13 amino acids. Per the germline V gene, CDR1 is LGHNA and CDR2 is YSLEER. CDR3 sequence reads: CASSQDAQTPRDF. The CDR3, as DNA: TGCGCCAGCAGCCAAGATGCCCAGACCCCGCGGGATTTT.

As for this clone: Other DNA sequences in the same sample also yield this CDR3. This chain uses TRBV9 with TRBJ2-3; TRBD1 is a possible D gene (5 bases). In germline, CDR1 is SGDLS, CDR2 YYNGEE. Trimming cost V 1 base and J 0 bases, with 6 bases left between them. The CDR3 contains 14 residues. The DNA of the CDR3 is TGTGCCAGCAGCGTACAGGGAAGCACAGATACGCAGTATTTT. The encoded protein is CASSVQGSTDTQYF.

V gene TRBV29-1 combines with J gene TRBJ2-2; D is perhaps TRBD1 or TRBD2 (5 bases each). V was shortened by 7 bases and J by 1 base, with 13 bases between the two germline ends. Germline V gene data show CDR1 as SQVTM and CDR2 as ANQGSEA. The CDR3 is 14 residues long. CDR3: CSGRDPRNTGELFF. The CDR3 DNA is TGCAGCGGCCGGGACCCTCGGAACACCGGGGAGCTGTTTTTT.

V and J are TRBV9 and TRBJ1-4; tentatively, D is TRBD1 (6 bases). V dropped 3 bases and J dropped 4 bases, with 16 bases sitting between them. Germline assignment: CDR1 SGDLS and CDR2 YYNGEE. This CDR3 comprises 16 residues. This CDR3 is CASSAGRGLVNEKLFF. For the CDR3, the DNA is TGTGCCAGCAGCGCCGGGCGGGGGCTGGTTAATGAAAAACTGTTTTTT.

This chain joins TRBV25-1 and TRBJ2-2, with D tentatively TRBD2 (6 bases). The CDR3 has 15 residues. Germline V CDR1 and CDR2: MGHDK, SYGVNS. V was pared by 6 bases and J by 6 bases, with 17 bases between. CDR3 protein: CASRGDGGYPGELFF. The CDR3 nucleotides read TGTGCCAGCAGGGGAGACGGAGGGTACCCCGGGGAGCTGTTTTTT.

This sequence joins TRBV29-1 and TRBJ2-7; a weak D match, TRBD1 (5 bases). The germline CDR1 and CDR2 sequences are SQVTM and ANQGSEA. The CDR3 is 13 residues long. V was trimmed by 6 bases and J by 0 bases, leaving 12 bases between them. The CDR3 here is CSVLTESSYEQYF. For the CDR3, the DNA is TGCAGCGTCCTGACAGAGAGCTCCTACGAGCAGTACTTC.

The rearrangement uses TRBV6-5 and TRBJ2-3; the match to TRBD2 covers 7 bases. V trimming: 6 bases; J trimming: 1 base; junction bases outside the gene matches: 7. CDR1 is MNHEY and CDR2 is SVGAGI in the germline V gene. The CDR3 is made up of 15 amino acids. In DNA form, the CDR3 reads TGTGCCAGCAGACGGGGGGTCCTCGGCACAGATACGCAGTATTTT. This encodes CASRRGVLGTDTQYF.

Details on this clone: The same CDR3 is also encoded by other DNA sequences in this sample. The chain joins TRBV2 to TRBJ2-7; TRBD1 matches 7 bases. The CDR3 has 12 residues. Germline-derived CDR1 and CDR2 are SNHLY and FYNNEI. The ends lost 4 bases at V and 3 bases at J; junction bases unmatched: 0. This CDR3 is CASSGQGYEQYF. The CDR3 DNA sequence: TGTGCCAGCAGTGGACAGGGCTACGAGCAGTACTTC.

This clone has only a few counts. The rearrangement uses TRBV5-6 and TRBJ2-7; no definite D call. There are 14 residues in the CDR3. Between the trimmed V and J ends, which lost 4 bases and 4 bases, there was a span of 15 bases. Germline V lookup: CDR1 SGHDT, CDR2 YYEEEE. CDR3: CASSRTAAEYEQYF. The CDR3 DNA reads as TGTGCCAGCAGCCGGACGGCGGCGGAATACGAGCAGTACTTC.

V is TRBV5-4 and J is TRBJ2-2; D unclear. V shed 2 bases and J shed 6 bases, with 5 bases lying between them. CDR1 is SGHNT, CDR2 YYREEE, per germline (reference sequence). This CDR3 contains 12 residues. The CDR3 DNA sequence: TGTGCCAGCAGCTTCAGTCCCGGGGAGCTGTTTTTT. As protein: CASSFSPGELFF.

This clone was seen only a few times. The CDR3 loop is CASSLVGFWDGSSYEQYF. CDR3 sequence (DNA): TGTGCCAGCAGCTTAGTCGGGTTCTGGGACGGGAGCTCCTACGAGCAGTACTTC. The chain couples TRBV11-2 to TRBJ2-7; TRBD2 is a possible D gene (6 bases). Trimming removed 1 base from V and 0 bases from J, with 19 bases in between. The CDR3 is 18 amino acids. In germline, CDR1 is SGHAT, CDR2 FQNNGV.

CDR3 bases: TGCAGCGCTCTGGACGGCCAAGAGACCCAGTACTTC. This encodes CSALDGQETQYF. The V call is TRBV29-1, the J call TRBJ2-5, with D unresolved. Germline V gene sequence: CDR1 SQVTM, CDR2 ANQGSEA. The V gene lost 7 bases and the J gene lost 1 base, with 10 bases spanning the gap. The CDR3 totals 12 residues.

The chain carries TRBV5-6 and TRBJ2-3; unclear D gene. The ends were cut back, 3 bases at V and 5 bases at J, with 10 bases in the middle. The CDR3 has 13 residues. From germline, CDR1 is SGHDT and CDR2 YYEEEE. CDR3 sequence (DNA): TGTGCCAGCAGCTCCCCCGTCGGAGATACGCAGTATTTT. Translated: CASSSPVGDTQYF.

Regarding this clone: The junction shows a germline mismatch at one end, possibly a read error. This chain links TRBV29-1 with TRBJ2-5; D is possibly TRBD1 (6 bases). Germline V CDR1 and CDR2: SQVTM, ANQGSEA. The CDR3 covers 16 residues. This CDR3 reads CSVEGRPGHLQETQYF. Written as DNA, the CDR3 is TGCAGCGTGGAAGGTAGGCCGGGACACCTACAAGAGACCCAGTACTTC.

The chain recombines TRBV29-1 with TRBJ2-2; no clear D. Trimming left V 5 bases short and J 2 bases short, with 12 bases between. Germline V gene data show CDR1 as SQVTM and CDR2 as ANQGSEA. The CDR3 is 14 residues long. The CDR3 coding sequence is TGCAGCGTTATGGTACAGACCAACACCGGGGAGCTGTTTTTT. Protein: CSVMVQTNTGELFF.

This clone has more than one count but fewer than ten. The chain couples TRBV9 to TRBJ2-1, with D perhaps matching TRBD2 (5 bases). Germline loops: CDR1 SGDLS, CDR2 YYNGEE. This CDR3 is 13 amino acids long. The V and J ends lost 0 bases and 8 bases respectively, with 9 bases between them. The DNA of the CDR3 is TGTGCCAGCAGCGTAGATCTAGCCCATGAGCAGTTCTTC. This encodes CASSVDLAHEQFF.

V is TRBV5-1 and J is TRBJ2-3; TRBD2 matches 7 bases. V lost 8 bases, J lost 2 bases, and 5 bases stayed unmatched. Germline V gene data show CDR1 as SGHRS and CDR2 as YFSETQ. CDR3 size: 13 residues. In DNA, the CDR3 is TGCGCCAGTGCTAGCGGATTCACAGATACGCAGTATTTT. This translates into CASASGFTDTQYF.